Below are 11 T cell receptor beta chains sequenced from a single sample in a study of T cell repertoires in ileal Crohn's disease. The data were produced by immunoSEQ multiplex PCR, yet TCRdb's version contains in-frame clones alone and is incomplete. Of some 15,000 clones in the sample, around four fifths were seen once. Material for sequencing was ileal tissue. These receptors came from an adult with Crohn's disease.

The CDR3 loop reads CASSPTGTGANTEAFF. In nucleotides, the CDR3 is TGTGCCAGCAGTCCAACCGGGACAGGAGCGAACACTGAAGCTTTCTTT. The chain couples TRBV27 to TRBJ1-1; 8 nucleotides line up with TRBD1. V lost 5 bases to trimming and J lost 1 base; unmatched junction nucleotides: 9. Germline V gene sequence: CDR1 MNHEY, CDR2 SMNVEV (reference sequence). The CDR3 consists of 16 residues.

This clone has just one count. V and J are TRBV5-1 and TRBJ1-1; weak D call: TRBD1 (6 bases). Germline CDR1 and CDR2: SGHRS and YFSETQ. V was trimmed by 4 bases and J by 2 bases, leaving 15 bases between them. The CDR3 is 15 residues long. Here the CDR3 DNA reads TGCGCCAGCAGCATCCTAGGGGGTTCTAACACTGAAGCTTTCTTT. Translating it yields CASSILGGSNTEAFF.

The chain uses TRBV30 and TRBJ2-1; 7 bases are shared with TRBD2. The CDR3 consists of 18 residues. The trim removed 1 base at V and 7 bases at J, leaving 19 bases unmatched. Germline V lookup: CDR1 GTSNPN, CDR2 SVGIG (reference sequence). The CDR3, as DNA: TGTGCCTGGAGTGCGCACCGGACTAGGGGAATCTACGGAAATGAGCAGTTCTTC. It encodes CAWSAHRTRGIYGNEQFF.

The chain recombines TRBV19 with TRBJ1-4; no clear D. The CDR3 consists of 13 residues. CDR1 and CDR2 (germline): LNHDA, SQIVND (reference sequence). V was clipped by 7 bases and J by 6 bases, with 12 bases between them. The CDR3 region is CASKGREDEKLFF. DNA for the CDR3: TGTGCCAGTAAAGGGAGGGAGGATGAAAAACTGTTTTTT.

This clone was recorded a few times. This chain uses TRBV19 with TRBJ2-3; tentatively, D is TRBD1 (6 bases). The CDR3 consists of 15 residues. The V end lost 4 bases, the J end lost 3 bases, and 14 bases lay between the germline ends. The germline V gene has CDR1 LNHDA and CDR2 SQIVND (reference sequence). The chain's CDR3 is CASSKDSSRTDTQYF. CDR3 DNA: TGTGCCAGTAGTAAGGACAGTTCGAGGACAGATACGCAGTATTTT.

This chain joins TRBV5-5 and TRBJ1-1; no reliable D call. Germline values: CDR1 SGHKS, CDR2 YYEKEE (reference sequence). The CDR3 is 13 amino acids. Trimming took off 3 bases at V and 5 bases at J, with 11 bases between the two ends. The DNA of the CDR3 is TGTGCCAGCAGCTCCGTGACGAGGACTGAAGCTTTCTTT. Its protein is CASSSVTRTEAFF.

The chain has TRBV25-1 and TRBJ2-7; the match to TRBD2 covers 12 bases. Germline loops: CDR1 MGHDK, CDR2 SYGVNS. J lost 7 bases, V lost 4 bases, and 5 bases had no gene match. The CDR3 has 14 residues. CDR3 DNA: TGTGCCAGCAGTGCGCTAGCGGGAGGGTATGAGCAGTACTTC. It specifies CASSALAGGYEQYF.

The rearrangement joins TRBV5-4 to TRBJ2-5; 8 bases are a match to TRBD1. Germline values: CDR1 SGHNT, CDR2 YYREEE (reference sequence). After removal of 0 bases from V and 2 bases from J, the junction contained 3 bases not matched to a gene. The CDR3 totals 15 residues. The CDR3 protein is CASSLGDRRQETQYF. The CDR3 coding sequence is TGTGCCAGCAGCTTGGGGGACAGGAGACAAGAGACCCAGTACTTC.

The chain carries TRBV6-5 and TRBJ2-1; D call uncertain. The V gene lost 8 bases and the J gene lost 0 bases, with 14 bases spanning the gap. Germline V gene data show CDR1 as MNHEY and CDR2 as SVGAGI. The CDR3 sequence is 15 residues long. The CDR3 region has the DNA TGTGCCAGCTGCTTAGACGGCGGCTCCTACAATGAGCAGTTCTTC. Encoded protein: CASCLDGGSYNEQFF.

The V call is TRBV5-1, the J call TRBJ1-1; 7 nucleotides match TRBD1. The CDR3 extends over 15 amino acids. Germline trimming cut 2 bases from V and 2 bases from J; bases unmatched to any gene: 6. From germline, CDR1 is SGHRS and CDR2 YFSETQ. CDR3 sequence (DNA): TGCGCCAGCAGCTTCGGACAGGCTCTAAACACTGAAGCTTTCTTT. Its translation is CASSFGQALNTEAFF.

This clone was seen a few times. This rearrangement joins TRBV5-8 to TRBJ1-5; a weak D match, TRBD1 (5 bases). The CDR3 length is 13 residues. CDR1 and CDR2 from the germline V gene are SGHTS and YDEGEE. V lost 4 bases and J lost 7, with 12 bases in between. The CDR3 is CASSAAGGQPQHF. DNA for the CDR3: TGTGCCAGCAGCGCAGCGGGGGGACAGCCCCAGCATTTT.